This T cell receptor beta chain was sequenced during a study of T cells in Graves' hyperthyroidism and ophthalmopathy. CDR1 is LGHNT, CDR2 FRNRAP, per germline. The CDR3 is 15 amino acids. V was shortened by 6 bases and J by 2 bases, with 15 bases between the two germline ends. This clonotype has more than one count but fewer than ten. Exclusion of patients followed from uncontrolled infection, other autoimmune disease, pregnancy or lactation. TCR beta CDR3 sequences were amplified from RNA transcripts. Carried out on the TCR CDR3, a first-round RT-PCR used the HTBI primer set. MiXCR, run by TCRdb on the multiplex PCR reads, gives a single entry per CDR3 protein. The sample contains 650,000 to 850,000 distinct CDR3 sequences, 15% to 20% of which appear only once.

Sequencing was carried out using blood. This chain connects TRBV12-5 to TRBJ2-3; the D gene is possibly TRBD2 (7 bases). This TCR derives from a woman aged 45-59 years with Graves' hyperthyroidism that later progressed to Graves' ophthalmopathy. The CDR3 DNA sequence: TGTGCTAGTGGGCGGGGGCTATCCACCACAGATACGCAGTATTTT. Translating it yields CASGRGLSTTDTQYF.